The following is a T cell receptor (beta chain) sequence with its context. The antigen is undetermined. The entry originates in a study of T cell responses to AZD1222 COVID-19 vaccine. Overall study findings and caveats: Reportedly, nearly half of unique spike TCRs recognized epitopes outside B.1.351/B.1.1.7 mutations. Baseline antibody screening turned up just six seropositive AZD1222 recipients.

Sequencing used immunoSEQ multiplex PCR; TCRdb keeps in-frame clones, though not all of them. The sample has 200,000 or so clones, approximately 91% seen once. The CDR3 has 17 residues. V dropped 0 bases and J dropped 4 bases, with 15 bases sitting between them. The chain combines TRBV23-1 with TRBJ2-2; D is possibly TRBD1 (6 bases). TRBV23-1 is marked as an open reading frame, function uncertain. This sample comprised peripheral blood, obtained on day 0 of AZD1222 vaccination. This receptor was taken from an adult in good health. CDR3 in amino acids: CASSQSSGDGVTGELFF. The CDR3 DNA is TGCGCCAGCAGTCAATCGTCAGGGGATGGGGTCACCGGGGAGCTGTTTTTT.